Listed here is a single TCR beta chain. In the study's own analysis: Amplifying reference gene primers gave estimates of nucleated cell counts. Clones were read by immunoSEQ multiplex PCR, and TCRdb kept only the in-frame ones, dropping some. V and J calls and clone size come straight from that table; D and trimming were deduced from the DNA. The table lists tens of thousands of clones, around 88% of them singletons. This entry belongs to a study of blood T cell repertoires in COVID-19. Study information: Samples taken during acute and convalescent COVID-19 were collected in the United States, Italy and Spain. PBMCs, B-cell-depleted T cells, or T cells were the source of the cDNA or gDNA that made up the material.

CDR1 and CDR2 from the germline V gene are MGHRA and YSYEKL. V lost 3 bases to trimming and J lost 8 bases, with 22 bases between them. This CDR3 has 17 amino acids. The chain links TRBV4-1 to TRBJ1-4, with D hard to call. The sequencing sample was made of peripheral blood. The sequence was collected from a man between 65 and 85 years old with acute or convalescent COVID-19. CDR3 protein: CASSHEGTTLVGEKLFF. DNA of the CDR3: TGCGCCAGCAGCCACGAGGGAACGACATTGGTTGGAGAAAAACTGTTTTTT.